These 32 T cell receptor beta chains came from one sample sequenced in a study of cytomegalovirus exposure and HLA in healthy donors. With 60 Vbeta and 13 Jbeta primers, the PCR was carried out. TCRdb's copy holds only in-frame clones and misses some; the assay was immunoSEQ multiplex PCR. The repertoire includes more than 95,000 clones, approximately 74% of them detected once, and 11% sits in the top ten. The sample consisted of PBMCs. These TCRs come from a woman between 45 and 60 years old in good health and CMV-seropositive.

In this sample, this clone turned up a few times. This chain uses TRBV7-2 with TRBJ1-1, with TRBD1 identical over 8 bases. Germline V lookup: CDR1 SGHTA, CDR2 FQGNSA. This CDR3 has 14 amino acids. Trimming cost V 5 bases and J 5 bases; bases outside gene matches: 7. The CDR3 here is CASSPETGETEAFF. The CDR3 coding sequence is TGTGCCAGCAGCCCAGAGACAGGGGAAACTGAAGCTTTCTTT.

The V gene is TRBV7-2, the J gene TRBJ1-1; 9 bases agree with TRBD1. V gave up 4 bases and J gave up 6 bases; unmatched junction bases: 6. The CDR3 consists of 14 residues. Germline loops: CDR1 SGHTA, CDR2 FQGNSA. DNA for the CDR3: TGTGCCAGCAGCTGGCCGGGACAGGGCTCTGAAGCTTTCTTT. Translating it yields CASSWPGQGSEAFF.

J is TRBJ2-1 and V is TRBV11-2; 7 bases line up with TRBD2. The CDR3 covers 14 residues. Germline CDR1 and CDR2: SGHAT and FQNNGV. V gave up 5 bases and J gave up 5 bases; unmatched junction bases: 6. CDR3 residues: CASSIGGTDNEQFF. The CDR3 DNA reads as TGTGCCAGCAGCATCGGGGGGACCGACAATGAGCAGTTCTTC. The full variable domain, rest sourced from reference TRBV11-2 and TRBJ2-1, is EAGVAQSPRYKIIEKRQSVAFWCNPISGHATLYWYQQILGQGPKLLIQFQNNGVVDDSQLPKDRFSAERLKGVDSTLKIQPAKLEDSAVYLCASSIGGTDNEQFFGPGTRLTVL.

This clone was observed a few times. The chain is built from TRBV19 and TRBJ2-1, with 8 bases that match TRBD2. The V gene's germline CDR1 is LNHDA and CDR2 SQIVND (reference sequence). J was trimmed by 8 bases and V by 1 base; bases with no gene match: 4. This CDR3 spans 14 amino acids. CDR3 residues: CASSIAGGLDEQFF. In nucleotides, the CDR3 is TGTGCCAGTAGTATAGCGGGGGGGCTTGATGAGCAGTTCTTC. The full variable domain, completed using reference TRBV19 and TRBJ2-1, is DGGITQSPKYLFRKEGQNVTLSCEQNLNHDAMYWYRQDPGQGLRLIYYSQIVNDFQKGDIAEGYSVSREKKESFPLTVTSAQKNPTAFYLCASSIAGGLDEQFFGPGTRLTVL.

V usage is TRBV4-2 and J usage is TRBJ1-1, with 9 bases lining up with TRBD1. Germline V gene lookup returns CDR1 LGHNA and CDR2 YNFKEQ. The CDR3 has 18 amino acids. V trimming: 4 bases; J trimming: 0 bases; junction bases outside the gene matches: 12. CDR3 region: CASSLVYPGQGVNTEAFF. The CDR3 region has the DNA TGTGCCAGCAGCCTAGTATACCCGGGACAGGGAGTGAACACTGAAGCTTTCTTT.

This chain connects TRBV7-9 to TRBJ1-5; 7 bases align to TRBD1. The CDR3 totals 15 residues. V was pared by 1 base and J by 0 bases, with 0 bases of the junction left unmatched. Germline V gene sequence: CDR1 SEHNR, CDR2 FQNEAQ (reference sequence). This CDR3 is CASSLGDSSNQPQHF. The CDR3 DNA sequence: TGTGCCAGCAGCTTAGGGGACAGTAGCAATCAGCCCCAGCATTTT.

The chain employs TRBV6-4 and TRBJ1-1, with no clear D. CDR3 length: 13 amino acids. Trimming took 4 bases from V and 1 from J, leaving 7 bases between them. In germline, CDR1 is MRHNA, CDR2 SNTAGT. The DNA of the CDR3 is TGTGCCAGCAGTGCACAGAGGAACACTGAAGCTTTCTTT. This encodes CASSAQRNTEAFF.

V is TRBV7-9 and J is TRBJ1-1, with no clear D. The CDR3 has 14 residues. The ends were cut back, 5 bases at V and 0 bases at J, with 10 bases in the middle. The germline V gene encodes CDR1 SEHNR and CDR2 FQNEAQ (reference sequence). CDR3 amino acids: CASSPGTLNTEAFF. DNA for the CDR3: TGTGCCAGCAGCCCGGGTACGCTGAACACTGAAGCTTTCTTT.

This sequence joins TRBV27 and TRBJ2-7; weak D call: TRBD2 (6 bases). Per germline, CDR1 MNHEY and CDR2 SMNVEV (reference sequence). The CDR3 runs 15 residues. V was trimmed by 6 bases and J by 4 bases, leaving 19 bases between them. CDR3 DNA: TGTGCCAGCAGCCTATACTCCGGGAGTATGTACGAGCAGTACTTC. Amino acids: CASSLYSGSMYEQYF.

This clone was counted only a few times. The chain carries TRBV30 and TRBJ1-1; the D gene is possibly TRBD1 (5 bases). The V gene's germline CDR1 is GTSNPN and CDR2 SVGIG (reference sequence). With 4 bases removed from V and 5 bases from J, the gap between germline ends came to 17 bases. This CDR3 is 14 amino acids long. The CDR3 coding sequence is TGTGCCTGGACCCTAGCGGGGGTAAGGACTGAAGCTTTCTTT. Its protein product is CAWTLAGVRTEAFF.

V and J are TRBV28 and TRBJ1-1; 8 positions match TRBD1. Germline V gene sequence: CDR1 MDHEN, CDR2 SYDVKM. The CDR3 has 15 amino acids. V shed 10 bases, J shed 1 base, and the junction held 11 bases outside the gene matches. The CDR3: CAIDRGAGWNTEAFF. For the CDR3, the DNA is TGTGCCATTGACAGGGGCGCCGGTTGGAACACTGAAGCTTTCTTT.

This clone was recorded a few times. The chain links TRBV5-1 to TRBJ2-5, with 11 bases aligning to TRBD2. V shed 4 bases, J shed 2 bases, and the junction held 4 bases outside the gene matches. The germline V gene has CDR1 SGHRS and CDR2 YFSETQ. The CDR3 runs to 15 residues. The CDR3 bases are TGCGCCAGCAGCCCAAGGACTAGCGGGCAAGAGACCCAGTACTTC. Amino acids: CASSPRTSGQETQYF.

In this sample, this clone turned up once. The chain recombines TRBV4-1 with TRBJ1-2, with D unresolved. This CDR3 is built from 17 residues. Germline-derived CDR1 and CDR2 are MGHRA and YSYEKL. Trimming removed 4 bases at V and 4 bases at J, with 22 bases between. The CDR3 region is CASSPVGSEGAGYGYTF. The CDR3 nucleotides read TGCGCCAGCAGCCCGGTCGGTTCAGAGGGCGCGGGCTATGGCTACACCTTC.

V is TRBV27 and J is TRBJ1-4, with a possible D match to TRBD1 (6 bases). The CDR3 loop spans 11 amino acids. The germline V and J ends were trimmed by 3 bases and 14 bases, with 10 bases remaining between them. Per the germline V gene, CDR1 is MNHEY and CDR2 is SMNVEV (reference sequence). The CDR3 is CASSFLGQLFF. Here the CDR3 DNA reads TGTGCCAGCAGTTTTCTTGGACAGCTGTTTTTT.

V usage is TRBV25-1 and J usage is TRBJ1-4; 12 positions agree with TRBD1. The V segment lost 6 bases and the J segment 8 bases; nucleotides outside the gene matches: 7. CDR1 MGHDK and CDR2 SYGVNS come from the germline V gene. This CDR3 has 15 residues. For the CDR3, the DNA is TGTGCCAGCAGCCAAGGCGGGACAGGGGGCGAAAAACTGTTTTTT. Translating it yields CASSQGGTGGEKLFF.

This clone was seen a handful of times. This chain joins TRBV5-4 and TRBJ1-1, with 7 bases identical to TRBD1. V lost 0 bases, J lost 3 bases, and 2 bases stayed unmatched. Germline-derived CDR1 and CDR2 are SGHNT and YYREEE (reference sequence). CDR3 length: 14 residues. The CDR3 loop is CASSLGDSHTEAFF. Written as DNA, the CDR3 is TGTGCCAGCAGCTTGGGGGACAGTCACACTGAAGCTTTCTTT. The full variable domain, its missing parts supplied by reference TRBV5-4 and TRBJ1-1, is ETGVTQSPTHLIKTRGQQVTLRCSSQSGHNTVSWYQQALGQGPQFIFQYYREEENGRGNFPPRFSGLQFPNYSSELNVNALELDDSALYLCASSLGDSHTEAFFGQGTRLTVV.

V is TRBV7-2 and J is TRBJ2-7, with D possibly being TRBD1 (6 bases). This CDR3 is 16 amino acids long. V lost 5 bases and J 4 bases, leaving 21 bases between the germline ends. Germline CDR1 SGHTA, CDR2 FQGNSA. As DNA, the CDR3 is TGTGCCAGCAGCCCTCCTCCTGGACAGACGTTTTACGAGCAGTACTTC. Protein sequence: CASSPPPGQTFYEQYF.

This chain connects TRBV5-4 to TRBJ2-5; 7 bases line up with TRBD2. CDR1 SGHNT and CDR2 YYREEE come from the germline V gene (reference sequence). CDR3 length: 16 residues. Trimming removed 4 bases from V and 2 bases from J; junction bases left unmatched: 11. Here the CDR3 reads CASSPAPGGDQETQYF. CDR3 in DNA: TGTGCCAGCAGCCCGGCGCCTGGGGGGGATCAAGAGACCCAGTACTTC.

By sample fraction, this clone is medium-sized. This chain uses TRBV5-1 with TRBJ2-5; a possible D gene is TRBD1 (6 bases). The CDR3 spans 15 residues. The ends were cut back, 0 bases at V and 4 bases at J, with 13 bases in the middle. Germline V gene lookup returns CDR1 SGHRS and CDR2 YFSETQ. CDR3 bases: TGCGCCAGCAGCTTGGAGGGACAAGCCCCAGAGACCCAGTACTTC. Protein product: CASSLEGQAPETQYF.

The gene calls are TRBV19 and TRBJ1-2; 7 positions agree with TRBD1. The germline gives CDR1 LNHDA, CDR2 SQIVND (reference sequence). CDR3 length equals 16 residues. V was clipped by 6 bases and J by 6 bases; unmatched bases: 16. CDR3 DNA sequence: TGTGCCAGTAGGCGCCTGGCGACAGGGACGTCCCATGGCTACACCTTC. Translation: CASRRLATGTSHGYTF.

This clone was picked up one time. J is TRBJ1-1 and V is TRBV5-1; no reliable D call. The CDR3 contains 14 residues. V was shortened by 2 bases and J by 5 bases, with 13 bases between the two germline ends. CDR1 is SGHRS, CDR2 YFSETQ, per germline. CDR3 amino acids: CASSFDNLETEAFF. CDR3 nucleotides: TGCGCCAGCAGCTTCGACAACCTTGAGACTGAAGCTTTCTTT.

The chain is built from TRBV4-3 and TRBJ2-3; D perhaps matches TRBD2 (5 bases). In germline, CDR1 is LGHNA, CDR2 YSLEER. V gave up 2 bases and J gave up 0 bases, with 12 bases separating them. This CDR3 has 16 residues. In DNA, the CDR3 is TGCGCCAGCAGCCAACAGTCCAGCGGAAGCACAGATACGCAGTATTTT. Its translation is CASSQQSSGSTDTQYF.

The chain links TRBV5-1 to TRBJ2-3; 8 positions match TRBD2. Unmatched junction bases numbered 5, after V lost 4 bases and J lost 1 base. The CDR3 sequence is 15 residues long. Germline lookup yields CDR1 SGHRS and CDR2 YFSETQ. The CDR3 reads CASSAGSGGTDTQYF. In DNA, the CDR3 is TGCGCCAGCAGCGCGGGTAGCGGGGGCACAGATACGCAGTATTTT.

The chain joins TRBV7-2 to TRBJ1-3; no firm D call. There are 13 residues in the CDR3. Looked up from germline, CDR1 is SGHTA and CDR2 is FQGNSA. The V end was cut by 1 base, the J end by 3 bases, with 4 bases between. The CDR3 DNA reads TGTGCCAGCAGCTTAGGACATGGAAACACCATATATTTT. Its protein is CASSLGHGNTIYF.

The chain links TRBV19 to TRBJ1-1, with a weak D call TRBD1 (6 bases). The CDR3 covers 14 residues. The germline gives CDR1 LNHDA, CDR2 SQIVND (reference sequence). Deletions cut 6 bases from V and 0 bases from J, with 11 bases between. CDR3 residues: CASSPRGLNTEAFF. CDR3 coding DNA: TGTGCCAGTAGCCCCAGGGGTTTGAACACTGAAGCTTTCTTT.

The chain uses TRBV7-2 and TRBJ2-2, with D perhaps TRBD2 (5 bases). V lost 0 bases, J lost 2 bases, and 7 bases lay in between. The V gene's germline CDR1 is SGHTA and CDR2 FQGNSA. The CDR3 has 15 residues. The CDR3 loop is CASSLASGNTGELFF. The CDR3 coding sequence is TGTGCCAGCAGCTTAGCCAGCGGAAACACCGGGGAGCTGTTTTTT.

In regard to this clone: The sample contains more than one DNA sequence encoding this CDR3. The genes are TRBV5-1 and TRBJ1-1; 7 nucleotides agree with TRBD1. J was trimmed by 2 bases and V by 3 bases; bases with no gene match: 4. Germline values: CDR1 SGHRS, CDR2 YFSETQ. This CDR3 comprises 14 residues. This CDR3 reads CASSSGQLNTEAFF. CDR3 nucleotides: TGCGCCAGCAGCTCGGGACAGCTTAACACTGAAGCTTTCTTT.

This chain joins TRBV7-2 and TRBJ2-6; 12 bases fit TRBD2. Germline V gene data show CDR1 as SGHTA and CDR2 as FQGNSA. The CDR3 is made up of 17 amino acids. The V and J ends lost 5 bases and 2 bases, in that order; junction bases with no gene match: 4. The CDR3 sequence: CASSPRLAGAGANVLTF. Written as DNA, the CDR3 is TGTGCCAGCAGCCCCCGACTAGCGGGAGCTGGGGCCAACGTCCTGACTTTC. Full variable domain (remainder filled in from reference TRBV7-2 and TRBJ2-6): GAGVSQSPSNKVTEKGKDVELRCDPISGHTALYWYRQSLGQGLEFLIYFQGNSAPDKSGLPSDRFSAERTGGSVSTLTIQRTQQEDSAVYLCASSPRLAGAGANVLTFGAGSRLTVL.

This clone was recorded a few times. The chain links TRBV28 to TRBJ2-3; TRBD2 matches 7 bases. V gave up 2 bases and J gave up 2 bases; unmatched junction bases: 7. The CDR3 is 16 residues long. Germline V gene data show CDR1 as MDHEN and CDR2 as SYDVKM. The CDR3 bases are TGTGCCAGCAGTTTAGTTGGGAGGGTGGACACAGATACGCAGTATTTT. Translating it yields CASSLVGRVDTDTQYF.

In DNA form, the CDR3 reads TGTGCCAGTAGCGGTATCTATAATTCACCCCTCCACTTT. It is translated as CASSGIYNSPLHF. This rearrangement joins TRBV19 to TRBJ1-6; no reliable D call. Germline assignment: CDR1 LNHDA and CDR2 SQIVND (reference sequence). CDR3 length equals 13 residues. Deletions cut 6 bases from V and 3 bases from J, with 6 bases between.

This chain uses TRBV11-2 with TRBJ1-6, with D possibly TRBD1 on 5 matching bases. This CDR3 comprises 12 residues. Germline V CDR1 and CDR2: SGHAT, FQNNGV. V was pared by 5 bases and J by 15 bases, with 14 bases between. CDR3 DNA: TGTGCCAGCAGCGCCGCAGGGATACTCCTCCACTTT. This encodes CASSAAGILLHF.

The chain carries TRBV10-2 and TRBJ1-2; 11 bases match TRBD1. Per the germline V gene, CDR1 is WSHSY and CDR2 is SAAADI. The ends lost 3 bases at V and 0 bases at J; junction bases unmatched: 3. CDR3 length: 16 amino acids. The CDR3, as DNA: TGCGCCAGCAGTGACGGACAGGGGGCGACTAACTATGGCTACACCTTC. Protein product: CASSDGQGATNYGYTF.